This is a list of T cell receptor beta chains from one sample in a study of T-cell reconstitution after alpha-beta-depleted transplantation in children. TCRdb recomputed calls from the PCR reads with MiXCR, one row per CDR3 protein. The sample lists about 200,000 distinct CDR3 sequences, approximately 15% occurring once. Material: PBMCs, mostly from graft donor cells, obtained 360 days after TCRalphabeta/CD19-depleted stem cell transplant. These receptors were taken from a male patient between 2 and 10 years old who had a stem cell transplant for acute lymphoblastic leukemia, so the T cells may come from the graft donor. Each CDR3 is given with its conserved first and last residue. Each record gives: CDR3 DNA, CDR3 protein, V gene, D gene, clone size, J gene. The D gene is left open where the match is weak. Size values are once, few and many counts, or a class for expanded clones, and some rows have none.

CDR3nt: TGTGCCAGCAGCGCGACTCCCCTCTACAATGAGCAGTTCTTC; CDR3aa: CASSATPLYNEQFF; v_gene: TRBV9; d_gene: NA; abundance: NA; j_gene: TRBJ2-1
CDR3nt: TGTGCCAGCAGCCAAGTCGTGGAAACTCATGAAGCTTTCTTT; CDR3aa: CASSQVVETHEAFF; v_gene: TRBV3-1; d_gene: NA; abundance: NA; j_gene: TRBJ1-1
CDR3nt: TGCGCCAGCAGCTTGGCCTTGGGGGCAGATACGCAGTATTTT; CDR3aa: CASSLALGADTQYF; v_gene: TRBV5-1; d_gene: NA; abundance: NA; j_gene: TRBJ2-3
CDR3nt: TGTGCCAGCAGTTACATGGACAGAGGTTACGAGCAGTACTTC; CDR3aa: CASSYMDRGYEQYF; v_gene: TRBV6-5; d_gene: NA; abundance: few; j_gene: TRBJ2-7
CDR3nt: TGCGCCAGCAGCCCGGCCTTGAGATGGGGGGGGGAGACCCAGTACTTC; CDR3aa: CASSPALRWGGETQYF; v_gene: TRBV5-1; d_gene: TRBD2; abundance: NA; j_gene: TRBJ2-5
CDR3nt: TGCGCCAGCAGCCTCCGACTAGCGGGGCTTACCGGGGAGCTGTTTTTT; CDR3aa: CASSLRLAGLTGELFF; v_gene: TRBV5-1; d_gene: TRBD2; abundance: few; j_gene: TRBJ2-2
CDR3nt: TGCAGTGCGGGAGGTGATGATGAAAAACTGTTTTTT; CDR3aa: CSAGGDDEKLFF; v_gene: TRBV20-1; d_gene: NA; abundance: few; j_gene: TRBJ1-4
CDR3nt: TGCAGTACCCCCTCGGAATCTTGGGGCCTAGCCAAAAACATTCAGTACTTC; CDR3aa: CSTPSESWGLAKNIQYF; v_gene: TRBV20-1; d_gene: NA; abundance: few; j_gene: TRBJ2-4
CDR3nt: TGCAGCGTTGTTTTAGGGCGCAAGAGAGACACCATATATTTT; CDR3aa: CSVVLGRKRDTIYF; v_gene: TRBV29-1; d_gene: NA; abundance: NA; j_gene: TRBJ1-3
CDR3nt: TGCAGTGCATCGACCTTTGGCGGGCAAGAGACCCAGTACTTC; CDR3aa: CSASTFGGQETQYF; v_gene: TRBV20-1; d_gene: NA; abundance: NA; j_gene: TRBJ2-5
CDR3nt: TGTGCCAGCTCACAGGACTACCTCAATGAGCAGTTCTTC; CDR3aa: CASSQDYLNEQFF; v_gene: TRBV18; d_gene: NA; abundance: few; j_gene: TRBJ2-1
CDR3nt: TGCGCCAGCAGCCAAGATCACAGGGGATCCCACGAGCAGTACTTC; CDR3aa: CASSQDHRGSHEQYF; v_gene: TRBV4-3; d_gene: TRBD1; abundance: many; j_gene: TRBJ2-7
CDR3nt: TGCAGTGCTAGAGCGTGGGAGCTAGCGGGGGGGCCGGAGTTC; CDR3aa: CSARAWELAGGPEF; v_gene: TRBV20-1; d_gene: TRBD2; abundance: few; j_gene: TRBJ2-5
CDR3nt: TGCGCCAGCAGAGGAGGGGTAGGGATCATCGGGCGCACAGATACGCAGTATTTT; CDR3aa: CASRGGVGIIGRTDTQYF; v_gene: TRBV10-2; d_gene: NA; abundance: NA; j_gene: TRBJ2-3
CDR3nt: TGTGCCAGCAGTGAAGACCCGGGACAGGTGGAGACCCAGTACTTC; CDR3aa: CASSEDPGQVETQYF; v_gene: TRBV2; d_gene: TRBD1; abundance: few; j_gene: TRBJ2-5
CDR3nt: TGTGCCAGCAGACGACAGCGTTTCTCTGGAAACACCATATATTTT; CDR3aa: CASRRQRFSGNTIYF; v_gene: TRBV12-3/TRBV12-4; d_gene: NA; abundance: few; j_gene: TRBJ1-3
CDR3nt: TGTGCCAGCAGCGTAGCCCTCCCAGTAGGTATGGGAAATGAGCAGTTCTTC; CDR3aa: CASSVALPVGMGNEQFF; v_gene: TRBV9; d_gene: NA; abundance: few; j_gene: TRBJ2-1
CDR3nt: TGCAGCGTGGTTGGGGGACATCTGGATACGCAGTATTTT; CDR3aa: CSVVGGHLDTQYF; v_gene: TRBV29-1; d_gene: NA; abundance: NA; j_gene: TRBJ2-3
CDR3nt: TGCGCCAGCAGTCCCATCGGGACAGGGACGAACACTGAAGCTTTCTTT; CDR3aa: CASSPIGTGTNTEAFF; v_gene: TRBV5-1; d_gene: TRBD1; abundance: NA; j_gene: TRBJ1-1
CDR3nt: TGTGCCAGCAGTGAAGCGCATGCAGGGGGGAATTCACCCCTCCACTTT; CDR3aa: CASSEAHAGGNSPLHF; v_gene: TRBV6-1; d_gene: TRBD1; abundance: few; j_gene: TRBJ1-6
CDR3nt: TGTGCCAGCAGCTTAGGAGGGGGTCTCTCCTACGAGCAGTACTTC; CDR3aa: CASSLGGGLSYEQYF; v_gene: TRBV7-2; d_gene: NA; abundance: many; j_gene: TRBJ2-7
CDR3nt: TGTGCCAGCAGTTACTCGGGGGTTCTGGGTACCTACGAGCAGTACTTC; CDR3aa: CASSYSGVLGTYEQYF; v_gene: TRBV6-5; d_gene: NA; abundance: many; j_gene: TRBJ2-7
CDR3nt: TGTGCTAGTGGTTTGGTACTAGCGGACAGGGCAGAACGTGGCTACACCTTC; CDR3aa: CASGLVLADRAERGYTF; v_gene: TRBV12-5; d_gene: TRBD1; abundance: many; j_gene: TRBJ1-2
CDR3nt: TGTGCCAGCTCCAGAGACAGGGGTCAAGAGACCCAGTACTTC; CDR3aa: CASSRDRGQETQYF; v_gene: TRBV18; d_gene: TRBD1; abundance: few; j_gene: TRBJ2-5
CDR3nt: TGTGCCAGCAGCCAAGATACAGGGGGCTACACCTTC; CDR3aa: CASSQDTGGYTF; v_gene: TRBV3-1; d_gene: NA; abundance: NA; j_gene: TRBJ1-2